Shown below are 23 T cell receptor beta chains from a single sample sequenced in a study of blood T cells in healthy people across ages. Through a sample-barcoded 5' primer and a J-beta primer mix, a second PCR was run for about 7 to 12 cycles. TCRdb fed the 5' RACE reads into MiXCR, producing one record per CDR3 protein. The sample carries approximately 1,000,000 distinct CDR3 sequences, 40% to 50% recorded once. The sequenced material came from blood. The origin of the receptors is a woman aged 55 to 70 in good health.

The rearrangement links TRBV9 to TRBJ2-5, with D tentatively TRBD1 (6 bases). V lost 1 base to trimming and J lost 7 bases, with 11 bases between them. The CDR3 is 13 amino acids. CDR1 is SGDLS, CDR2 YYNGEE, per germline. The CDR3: CASSVQGQGTQYF. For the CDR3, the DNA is TGTGCCAGCAGCGTACAGGGGCAGGGGACCCAGTACTTC.

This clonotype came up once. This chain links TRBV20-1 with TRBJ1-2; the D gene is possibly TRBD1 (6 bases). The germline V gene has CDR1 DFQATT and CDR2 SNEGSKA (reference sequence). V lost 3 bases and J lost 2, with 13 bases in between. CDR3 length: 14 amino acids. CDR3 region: CSASPDSVNYGYTF. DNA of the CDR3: TGCAGTGCTAGCCCGGACAGCGTAAACTATGGCTACACCTTC.

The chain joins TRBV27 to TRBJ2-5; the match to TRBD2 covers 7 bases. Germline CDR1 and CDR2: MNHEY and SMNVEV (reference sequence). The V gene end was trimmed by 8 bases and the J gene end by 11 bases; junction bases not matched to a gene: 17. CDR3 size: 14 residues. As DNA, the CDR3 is TGTGCCAGCCAGCGGGATCGGGCCTACAATGAGCAGTACTTC. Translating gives CASQRDRAYNEQYF.

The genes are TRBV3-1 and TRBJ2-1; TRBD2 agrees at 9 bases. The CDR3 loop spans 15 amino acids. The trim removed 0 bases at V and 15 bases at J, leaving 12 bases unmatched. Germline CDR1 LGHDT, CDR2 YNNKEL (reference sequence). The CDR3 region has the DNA TGTGCCAGCAGCCAAGATAGCGGGAGTAGCAAGAAGAGGTTCTTC. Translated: CASSQDSGSSKKRFF.

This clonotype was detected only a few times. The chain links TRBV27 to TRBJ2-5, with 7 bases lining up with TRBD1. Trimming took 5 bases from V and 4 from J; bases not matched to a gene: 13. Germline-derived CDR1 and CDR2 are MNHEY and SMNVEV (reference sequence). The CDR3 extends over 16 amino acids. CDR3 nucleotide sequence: TGTGCCAGCAGTCCCTCCCCTACAGGGGCAGGAGAGACCCAGTACTTC. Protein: CASSPSPTGAGETQYF.

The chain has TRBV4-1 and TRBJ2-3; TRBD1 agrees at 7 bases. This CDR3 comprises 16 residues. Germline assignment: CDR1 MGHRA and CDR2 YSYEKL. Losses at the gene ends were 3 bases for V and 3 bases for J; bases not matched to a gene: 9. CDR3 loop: CASSHAVGTVTDTQYF. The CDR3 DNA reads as TGCGCCAGCAGCCATGCTGTCGGGACAGTTACAGATACGCAGTATTTT.

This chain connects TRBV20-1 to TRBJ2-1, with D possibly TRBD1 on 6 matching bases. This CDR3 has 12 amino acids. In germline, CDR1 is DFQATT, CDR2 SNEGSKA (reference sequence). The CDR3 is CGLKRKGVEQFF. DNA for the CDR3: TGCGGGTTAAAGCGGAAGGGGGTGGAGCAGTTCTTC.

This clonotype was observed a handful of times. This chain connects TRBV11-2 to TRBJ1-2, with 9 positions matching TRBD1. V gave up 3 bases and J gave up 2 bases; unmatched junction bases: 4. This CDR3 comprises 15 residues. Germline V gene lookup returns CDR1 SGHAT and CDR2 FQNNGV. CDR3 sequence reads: CASSLGGTGNYGYTF. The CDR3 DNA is TGTGCCAGCAGCTTGGGTGGGACAGGGAACTATGGCTACACCTTC.

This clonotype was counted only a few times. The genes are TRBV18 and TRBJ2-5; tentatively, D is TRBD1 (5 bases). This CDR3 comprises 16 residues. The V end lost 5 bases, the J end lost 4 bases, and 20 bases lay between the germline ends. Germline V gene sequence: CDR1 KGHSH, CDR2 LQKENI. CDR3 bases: TGTGCCAGCTCATCCGAGGACACATCTGTAGGAGAGACCCAGTACTTC. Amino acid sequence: CASSSEDTSVGETQYF. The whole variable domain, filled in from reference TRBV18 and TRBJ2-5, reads NAGVMQNPRHLVRRRGQEARLRCSPMKGHSHVYWYRQLPEEGLKFMVYLQKENIIDESGMPKERFSAEFPKEGPSILRIQQVVRGDSAAYFCASSSEDTSVGETQYFGPGTRLLVL.

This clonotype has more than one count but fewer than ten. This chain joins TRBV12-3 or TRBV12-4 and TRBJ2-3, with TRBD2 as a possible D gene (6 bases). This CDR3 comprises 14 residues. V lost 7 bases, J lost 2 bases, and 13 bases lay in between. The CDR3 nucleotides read TGTGCCAGCACCGCGGGGCCCATCACAGATACGCAGTATTTT. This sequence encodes CASTAGPITDTQYF.

CDR3 loop: CASSISGRAGTDTQYF. CDR3 DNA: TGTGCCAGCAGCATAAGCGGGAGGGCCGGCACAGATACGCAGTATTTT. The rearrangement links TRBV7-2 to TRBJ2-3, with TRBD2 matching 10 bases. The V segment lost 5 bases and the J segment 1 base; nucleotides outside the gene matches: 6. This CDR3 is built from 16 residues. CDR1 is SGHTA, CDR2 FQGNSA, per germline. Based on the CDR3 plus reference TRBV7-2 and TRBJ2-3, the full variable domain is GAGVSQSPSNKVTEKGKDVELRCDPISGHTALYWYRQSLGQGLEFLIYFQGNSAPDKSGLPSDRFSAERTGGSVSTLTIQRTQQEDSAVYLCASSISGRAGTDTQYFGPGTRLTVL.

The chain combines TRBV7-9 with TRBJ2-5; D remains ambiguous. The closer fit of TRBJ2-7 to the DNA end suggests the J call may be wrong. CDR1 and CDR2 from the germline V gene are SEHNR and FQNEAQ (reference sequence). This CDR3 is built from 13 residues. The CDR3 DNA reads TGTGCCAGCAGCTTTGGCATAAACTACGAGCAGTACTTC. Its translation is CASSFGINYEQYF.

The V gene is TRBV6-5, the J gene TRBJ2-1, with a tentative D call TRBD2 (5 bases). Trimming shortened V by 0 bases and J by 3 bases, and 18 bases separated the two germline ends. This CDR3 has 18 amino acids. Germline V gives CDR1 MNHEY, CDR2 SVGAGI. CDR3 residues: CASSYSMGEGVFYNEQFF. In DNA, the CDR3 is TGTGCCAGCAGTTACTCGATGGGAGAGGGAGTTTTCTACAATGAGCAGTTCTTC.

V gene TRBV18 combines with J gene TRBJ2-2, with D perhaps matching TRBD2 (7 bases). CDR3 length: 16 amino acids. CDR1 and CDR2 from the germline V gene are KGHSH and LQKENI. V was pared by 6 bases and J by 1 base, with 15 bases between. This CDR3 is CASSGRTAENTGELFF. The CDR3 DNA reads TGTGCCAGCTCCGGGAGGACAGCAGAGAACACCGGGGAGCTGTTTTTT.

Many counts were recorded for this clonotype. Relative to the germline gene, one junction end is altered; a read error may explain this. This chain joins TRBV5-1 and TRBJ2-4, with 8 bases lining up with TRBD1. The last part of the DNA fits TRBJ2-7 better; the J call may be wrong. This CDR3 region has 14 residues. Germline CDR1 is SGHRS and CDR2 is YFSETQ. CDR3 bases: TGTGCCAGCAGTCTCGACAGGGGAGGTGACGAGCAGTACTTC. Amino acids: CASSLDRGGDEQYF.

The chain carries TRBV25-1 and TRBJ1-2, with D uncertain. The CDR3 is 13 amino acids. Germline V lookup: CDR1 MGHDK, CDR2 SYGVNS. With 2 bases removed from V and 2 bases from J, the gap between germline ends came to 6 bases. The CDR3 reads CASSEPINYGYTF. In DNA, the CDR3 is TGTGCCAGCAGTGAACCCATAAACTATGGCTACACCTTC.

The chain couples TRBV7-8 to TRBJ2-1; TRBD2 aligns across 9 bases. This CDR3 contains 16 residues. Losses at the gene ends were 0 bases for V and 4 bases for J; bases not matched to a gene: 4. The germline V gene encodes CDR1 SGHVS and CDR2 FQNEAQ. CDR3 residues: CASSLAGGRGYNEQFF. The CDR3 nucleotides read TGTGCCAGCAGCTTAGCAGGCGGGAGGGGGTACAATGAGCAGTTCTTC.

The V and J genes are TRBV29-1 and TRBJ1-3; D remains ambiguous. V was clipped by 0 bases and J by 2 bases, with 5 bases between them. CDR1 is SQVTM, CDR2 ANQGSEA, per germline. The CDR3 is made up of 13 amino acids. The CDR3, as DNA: TGCAGCGTTGAAGATCCCCCTGGAAACACCATATATTTT. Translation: CSVEDPPGNTIYF.

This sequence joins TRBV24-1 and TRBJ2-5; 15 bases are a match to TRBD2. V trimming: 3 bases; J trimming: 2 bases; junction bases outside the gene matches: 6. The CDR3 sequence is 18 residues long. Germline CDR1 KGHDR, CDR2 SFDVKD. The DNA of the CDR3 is TGTGCCACCAGTGATCCGGGACTAGCGGGAGGACAACAAGAGACCCAGTACTTC. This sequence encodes CATSDPGLAGGQQETQYF.

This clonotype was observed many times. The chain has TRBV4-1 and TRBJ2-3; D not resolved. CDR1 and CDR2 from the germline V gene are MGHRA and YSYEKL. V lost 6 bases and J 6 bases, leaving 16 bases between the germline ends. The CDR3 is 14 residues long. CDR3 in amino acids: CASRVSGFMDTQYF. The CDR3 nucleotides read TGCGCCAGCAGAGTTAGTGGGTTTATGGATACGCAGTATTTT.

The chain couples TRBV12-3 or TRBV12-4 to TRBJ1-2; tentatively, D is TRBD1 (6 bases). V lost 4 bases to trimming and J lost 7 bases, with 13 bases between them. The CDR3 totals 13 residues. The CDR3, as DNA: TGTGCCAGCAGTTCCGGACAGTCCGTTGGCTACACCTTC. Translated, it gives CASSSGQSVGYTF.

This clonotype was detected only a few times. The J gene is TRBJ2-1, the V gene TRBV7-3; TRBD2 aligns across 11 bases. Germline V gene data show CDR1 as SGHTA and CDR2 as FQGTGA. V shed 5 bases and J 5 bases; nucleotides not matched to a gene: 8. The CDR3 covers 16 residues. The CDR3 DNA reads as TGTGCCAGCAGCCCGCAGACTAGCGGGACTGACAATGAGCAGTTCTTC. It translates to CASSPQTSGTDNEQFF. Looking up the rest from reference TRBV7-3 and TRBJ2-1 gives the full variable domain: GAGVSQTPSNKVTEKGKYVELRCDPISGHTALYWYRQSLGQGPEFLIYFQGTGAADDSGLPNDRFFAVRPEGSVSTLKIQRTERGDSAVYLCASSPQTSGTDNEQFFGPGTRLTVL.

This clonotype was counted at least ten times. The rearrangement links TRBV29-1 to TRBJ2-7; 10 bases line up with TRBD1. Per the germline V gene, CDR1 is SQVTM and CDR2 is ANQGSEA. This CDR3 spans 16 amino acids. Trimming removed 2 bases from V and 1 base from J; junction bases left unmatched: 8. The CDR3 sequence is CSVEFSDRGTSYEQYF. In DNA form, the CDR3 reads TGCAGCGTTGAATTCTCGGACAGGGGGACGTCCTACGAGCAGTACTTC.